This T cell receptor (beta chain) is from a study of cytomegalovirus exposure and HLA in healthy donors. Whole-study findings and limits: A later analysis linked about 17,000 TCR beta sequences to HLA alleles at 0.05 false discovery rate. As a later analysis showed, several of the most significant clusters appeared to be linked to common viral pathogens. Researchers catalogued around 150 TCR beta chains as cytomegalovirus-associated.

In the case of this clone: Its antigen is not identified.

V was trimmed by 4 bases and J by 3 bases, leaving 3 bases between them. This CDR3 has 11 amino acids. Germline-derived CDR1 and CDR2 are MNHEY and SMNVEV (reference sequence). The PCR used 60 Vbeta and 13 Jbeta primers. Profiling relied on immunoSEQ multiplex PCR, and the TCRdb table lists in-frame clones only, not all of them. Among 150,000 to 200,000 clones, 75% to 90% were seen once, and the ten largest hold less than 9%. The chain has TRBV27 and TRBJ1-1, with unresolved D. This clonotype was sampled from a man in his thirties or forties in good health and CMV-seropositive. The material sequenced was PBMCs. The CDR3 protein is CASSSYTEAFF. The CDR3 DNA reads TGTGCCAGCAGTTCCTACACTGAAGCTTTCTTT.